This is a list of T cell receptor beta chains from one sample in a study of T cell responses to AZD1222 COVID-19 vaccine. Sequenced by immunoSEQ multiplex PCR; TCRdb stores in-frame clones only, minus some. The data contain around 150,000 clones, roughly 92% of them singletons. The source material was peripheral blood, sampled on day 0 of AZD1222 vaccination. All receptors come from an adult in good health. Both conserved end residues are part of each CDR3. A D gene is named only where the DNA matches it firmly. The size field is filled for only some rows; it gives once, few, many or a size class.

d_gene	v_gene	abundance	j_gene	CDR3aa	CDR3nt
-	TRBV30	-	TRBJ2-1	CAWSLDSNNEQFF	TGTGCCTGGAGTCTGGACTCGAACAATGAGCAGTTCTTC
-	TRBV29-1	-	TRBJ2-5	CSVVGKETQYF	TGCAGCGTTGTCGGGAAAGAGACCCAGTACTTC
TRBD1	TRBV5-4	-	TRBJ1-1	CASKLDRGRNTEAFF	TGTGCCAGCAAACTGGACAGGGGGAGGAACACTGAAGCTTTCTTT
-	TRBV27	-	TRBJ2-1	CASTRRGSYNEQFF	TGTGCCAGCACCCGGAGGGGCTCCTACAATGAGCAGTTCTTC
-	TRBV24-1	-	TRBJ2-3	CATSDYPSGDTQYF	TGTGCCACCAGTGATTACCCCTCCGGAGATACGCAGTATTTT
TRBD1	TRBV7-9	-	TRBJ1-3	CASRGQASSGNTIYF	TGTGCCAGCAGGGGACAGGCAAGCTCTGGAAACACCATATATTTT
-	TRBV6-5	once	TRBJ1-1	CASGTVNTEAFF	TGTGCCAGCGGCACGGTGAACACTGAAGCTTTCTTT
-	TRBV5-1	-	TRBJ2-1	CASQVSGYNEQFF	TGCGCCAGCCAGGTCTCGGGCTACAATGAGCAGTTCTTC
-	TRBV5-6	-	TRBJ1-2	CASSLTNYGYTF	TGTGCCAGCAGCTTGACCAACTATGGCTACACCTTC
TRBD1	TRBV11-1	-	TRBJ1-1	CASSLLGQGTEAFF	TGTGCCAGCAGCCTCCTGGGACAGGGCACTGAAGCTTTCTTT
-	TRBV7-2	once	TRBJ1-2	CASSPRQGRRGYTF	TGTGCCAGCAGCCCTCGGCAGGGGAGGAGGGGCTACACCTTC
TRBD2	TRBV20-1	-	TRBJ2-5	CSASPREAETQYF	TGCAGTGCTAGTCCGCGGGAGGCTGAGACCCAGTACTTC
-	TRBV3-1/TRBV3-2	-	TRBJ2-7	CASSQGAGVYEQYF	TGTGCCAGCAGCCAGGGGGCCGGGGTTTACGAGCAGTACTTC
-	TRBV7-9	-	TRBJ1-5	CASSIGTVGQPQHF	TGTGCCAGCAGCATAGGAACAGTTGGACAGCCCCAGCATTTT
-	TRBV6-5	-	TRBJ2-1	CASSRLENEQFF	TGTGCCAGCAGTAGACTAGAGAATGAGCAGTTCTTC
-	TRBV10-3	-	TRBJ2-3	CAISDITDTRAPDTQYF	TGTGCCATCAGTGATATAACGGACACTAGGGCACCAGATACGCAGTATTTT
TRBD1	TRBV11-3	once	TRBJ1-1	CASSMGGTEDTEAFF	TGTGCCAGCAGCATGGGGGGGACAGAGGACACTGAAGCTTTCTTT
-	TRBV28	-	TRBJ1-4	CASSLRQTTNEKLFF	TGTGCCAGCAGTTTACGCCAAACCACTAATGAAAAACTGTTTTTT
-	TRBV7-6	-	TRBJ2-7	CASSLGTGGTNEQYF	TGTGCCAGCAGCCTTGGGACAGGTGGGACTAACGAGCAGTACTTC
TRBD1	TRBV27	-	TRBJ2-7	CASSSIRWGQGDEQYF	TGTGCCAGCAGTTCTATCCGTTGGGGACAGGGGGACGAGCAGTACTTC
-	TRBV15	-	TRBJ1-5	CATSREADEDQPQHF	TGTGCCACCAGCAGAGAGGCAGACGAGGATCAGCCCCAGCATTTT
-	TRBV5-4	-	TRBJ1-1	CASSFHGTEAFF	TGTGCCAGCAGCTTTCATGGAACTGAAGCTTTCTTT
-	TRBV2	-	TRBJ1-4	CAIRRGEKLFF	TGTGCCATCCGACGGGGGGAAAAACTGTTTTTT
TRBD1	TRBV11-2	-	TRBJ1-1	CASSLQGEEAFF	TGTGCCAGCAGCTTGCAGGGGGAGGAAGCTTTCTTT
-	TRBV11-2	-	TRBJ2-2	CASSYSGTLGTGELFF	TGTGCCAGCAGCTATTCGGGCACCCTAGGGACCGGGGAGCTGTTTTTT
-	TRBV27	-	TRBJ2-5	CASRTGRGGETQYF	TGTGCCAGCAGGACAGGGAGAGGGGGGGAGACCCAGTACTTC
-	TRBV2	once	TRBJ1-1	CATSSGAEGHTEAFF	TGTGCCACCTCAAGCGGGGCAGAGGGGCACACTGAAGCTTTCTTT
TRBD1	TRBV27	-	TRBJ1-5	CASSLGQGANQPQHF	TGTGCCAGCAGTTTGGGACAGGGGGCAAATCAGCCCCAGCATTTT
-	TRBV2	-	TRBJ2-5	CASRPREETQYF	TGTGCCAGCCGACCTAGGGAAGAGACCCAGTACTTC
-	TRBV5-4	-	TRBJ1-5	CASSLCGSRVCSNQPQHF	TGTGCCAGCAGCTTGTGTGGGTCTCGGGTTTGTAGCAATCAGCCCCAGCATTTT
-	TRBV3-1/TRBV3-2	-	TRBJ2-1	CASSQDPSDNEQFF	TGTGCCAGCAGCCAAGATCCTAGCGACAATGAGCAGTTCTTC
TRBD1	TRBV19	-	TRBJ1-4	CASSTGRTGGSGEKLFF	TGTGCCAGTAGTACCGGCCGTACAGGGGGCAGTGGGGAAAAACTGTTTTTT
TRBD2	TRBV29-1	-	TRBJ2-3	CSVNGLSGGSDTQYF	TGCAGCGTCAACGGGTTATCGGGAGGGTCCGATACGCAGTATTTT
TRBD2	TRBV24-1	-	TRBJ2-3	CATSDWTSGSADTQYF	TGTGCCACCAGTGATTGGACTAGCGGGAGTGCAGATACGCAGTATTTT
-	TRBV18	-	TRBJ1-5	CASSPSGHPYSNQPQHF	TGTGCCAGCTCACCCTCAGGCCACCCTTATAGCAATCAGCCCCAGCATTTT
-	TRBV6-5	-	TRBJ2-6	CASSYSWQSGANVLTF	TGTGCCAGCAGTTACTCGTGGCAGTCTGGGGCCAACGTCCTGACTTTC
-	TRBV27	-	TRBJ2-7	CASRSGSYEQYF	TGTGCCAGCAGGTCAGGCTCCTACGAGCAGTACTTC
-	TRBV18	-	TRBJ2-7	CASSELDEQYF	TGTGCCAGCTCCGAACTGGACGAGCAGTACTTC
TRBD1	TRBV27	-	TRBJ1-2	CASRGTGEHYGYTF	TGTGCCAGCCGAGGGACAGGGGAGCACTATGGCTACACCTTC
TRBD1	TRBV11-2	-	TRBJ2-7	CASSLGTGSYEQYF	TGTGCCAGCAGCTTAGGGACAGGGTCCTACGAGCAGTACTTC
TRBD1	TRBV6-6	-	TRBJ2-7	CASSHREPGQGIYEQYF	TGTGCCAGCAGTCACCGGGAACCGGGACAGGGGATATACGAGCAGTACTTC
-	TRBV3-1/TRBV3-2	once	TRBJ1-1	CASSQHGGVHDAFF	TGTGCCAGCAGCCAACATGGAGGAGTGCACGACGCTTTCTTT
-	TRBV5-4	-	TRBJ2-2	CASSLNTGELFF	TGTGCCAGCAGCTTAAACACCGGGGAGCTGTTTTTT
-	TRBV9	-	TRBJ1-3	CASSSGRPSGNTIYF	TGTGCCAGCAGCTCGGGACGGCCCTCTGGAAACACCATATATTTT
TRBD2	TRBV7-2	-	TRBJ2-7	CASSLGLADYEQYF	TGTGCCAGCAGCTTAGGACTAGCGGACTACGAGCAGTACTTC
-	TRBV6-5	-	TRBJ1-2	CASSYSGRKGYTF	TGTGCCAGCAGTTACTCAGGGAGAAAGGGCTACACCTTC
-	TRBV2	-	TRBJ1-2	CASSAPQNYGYTF	TGTGCCAGCAGCGCCCCCCAAAACTATGGCTACACCTTC
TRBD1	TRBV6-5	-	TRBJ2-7	CASSYQDRGWYEQYF	TGTGCCAGCAGTTATCAGGACAGGGGTTGGTACGAGCAGTACTTC
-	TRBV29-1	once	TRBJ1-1	CSVTSLYGMNTEAFF	TGCAGCGTTACGAGCCTTTACGGGATGAACACTGAAGCTTTCTTT
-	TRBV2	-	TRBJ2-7	CASSGGFSYEQYF	TGTGCCAGCAGTGGGGGGTTCTCCTACGAGCAGTACTTC
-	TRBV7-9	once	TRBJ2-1	CASSSLSVGSSYNEQFF	TGTGCCAGCAGCTCCCTGTCCGTGGGTAGCTCCTACAATGAGCAGTTCTTC